A single sample gave rise to the 5 T cell receptor beta chains below, sequenced in a study of T cells in Graves' hyperthyroidism and ophthalmopathy. Amplification yielded TCR beta CDR3 regions, with RNA transcripts as the source. The TCR CDR3 first-round RT-PCR relied on the HTBI primer set. TCRdb independently ran MiXCR on the multiplex PCR reads; one entry per CDR3 protein. The sample lists some 460,000 distinct CDR3 sequences; 15% to 17% were seen once. The sequencing sample was made of blood. These receptors were collected from a woman aged 18-35 years with Graves' hyperthyroidism.

The V call is TRBV12-3 or TRBV12-4, the J call TRBJ1-3; D unclear. V was shortened by 5 bases and J by 2 bases, with 10 bases between the two germline ends. CDR3 length: 14 residues. CDR3 protein: CASSLPRTGNTIYF. The DNA of the CDR3 is TGTGCCAGCAGTCTCCCGCGTACTGGAAACACCATATATTTT.

Only a few counts were recorded for this clonotype. This chain connects TRBV20-1 to TRBJ1-1; 7 bases match TRBD1. CDR3 length: 14 amino acids. Germline V gene lookup returns CDR1 DFQATT and CDR2 SNEGSKA (reference sequence). The trim removed 1 base at V and 0 bases at J, leaving 2 bases unmatched. The CDR3 loop is CSARAGQLNTEAFF. The CDR3 bases are TGCAGTGCTAGAGCGGGACAGTTGAACACTGAAGCTTTCTTT.

The gene calls are TRBV20-1 and TRBJ2-7, with 8 nucleotides matching TRBD1. The CDR3 contains 16 residues. Trimming removed 0 bases from V and 2 bases from J; junction bases left unmatched: 9. CDR1 is DFQATT, CDR2 SNEGSKA, per germline (reference sequence). The CDR3 reads CSARDQRTGRTYEQYF. CDR3 sequence (DNA): TGCAGTGCTAGAGATCAACGGACAGGGAGGACCTACGAGCAGTACTTC.

Ten or more counts support this clonotype. This chain links TRBV20-1 with TRBJ1-1; D uncertain. CDR3 length: 11 residues. CDR1 DFQATT and CDR2 SNEGSKA come from the germline V gene (reference sequence). V lost 0 bases, J lost 6 bases, and 5 bases lay in between. CDR3 nucleotide sequence: TGCAGTGCTAGAGATTGGGCTGAAGCTTTCTTT. Translating it yields CSARDWAEAFF.

This clonotype was picked up many times. The gene calls are TRBV15 and TRBJ2-3; D call uncertain. Trimming removed 0 bases at V and 0 bases at J, with 16 bases between. The CDR3 is made up of 18 amino acids. Germline V gene lookup returns CDR1 LNHNV and CDR2 YYDKDF (reference sequence). CDR3 residues: CATSRDLMAATSTDTQYF. CDR3 DNA sequence: TGTGCCACCAGCAGAGATCTGATGGCAGCGACTAGCACAGATACGCAGTATTTT.